What follows describes a single T cell receptor beta chain. Its target is not known. TCR beta CDR3 region amplification was performed from RNA transcripts. Primed by the HTBI set, a first-round RT-PCR was run on the TCR CDR3. A single record per CDR3 protein comes from TCRdb applying MiXCR to the multiplex PCR reads. The data hold about 290,000 distinct CDR3 sequences, with about an eighth observed a single time. Germline CDR1 is MNHEY and CDR2 is SMNVEV (reference sequence). The CDR3 runs to 14 residues. V was clipped by 3 bases and J by 2 bases, with 10 bases between them. The data derive from a study of T cells in Graves' hyperthyroidism and ophthalmopathy. Broader study findings: Most clonotypes expanded in thyroid above 0.001 were likewise present in blood.

The receptor's source is a middle-aged woman with Graves' hyperthyroidism. The sequenced sample consisted of blood. The V and J genes are TRBV27 and TRBJ1-2, with a weak D call TRBD1 (5 bases). The DNA of the CDR3 is TGTGCCAGCAGTTTCACCCCAGGGAACTATGGCTACACCTTC. The encoded protein is CASSFTPGNYGYTF.